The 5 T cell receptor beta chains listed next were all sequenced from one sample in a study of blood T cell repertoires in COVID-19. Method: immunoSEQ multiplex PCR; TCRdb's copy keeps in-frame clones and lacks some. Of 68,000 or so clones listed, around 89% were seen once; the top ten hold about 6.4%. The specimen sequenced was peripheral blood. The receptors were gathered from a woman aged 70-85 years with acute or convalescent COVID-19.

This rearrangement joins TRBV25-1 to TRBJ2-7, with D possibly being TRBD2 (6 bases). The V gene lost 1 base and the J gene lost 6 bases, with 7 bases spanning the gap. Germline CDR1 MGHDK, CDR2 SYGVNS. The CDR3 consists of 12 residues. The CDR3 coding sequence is TGTGCCAGCAGTGAATGGAGGGGCGAGCAGTACTTC. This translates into CASSEWRGEQYF.

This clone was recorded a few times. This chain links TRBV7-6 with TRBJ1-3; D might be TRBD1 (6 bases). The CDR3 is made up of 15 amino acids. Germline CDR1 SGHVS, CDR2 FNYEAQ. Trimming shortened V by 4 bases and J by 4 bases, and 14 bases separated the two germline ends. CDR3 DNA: TGTGCCAGCAGCTCAGGGGAGGGGAGCGGAAACACCATATATTTT. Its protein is CASSSGEGSGNTIYF.

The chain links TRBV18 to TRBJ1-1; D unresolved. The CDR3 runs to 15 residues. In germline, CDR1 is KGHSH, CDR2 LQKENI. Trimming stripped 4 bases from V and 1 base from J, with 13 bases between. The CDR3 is CASSQLGRGNTEAFF. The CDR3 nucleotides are TGTGCCAGCTCACAATTGGGCCGGGGGAACACTGAAGCTTTCTTT.

The chain's CDR3 is CASSPRTGGVYAEAFF. The CDR3 bases are TGTGCCAGCTCACCTAGGACAGGGGGGGTCTATGCTGAAGCTTTCTTT. The rearrangement links TRBV18 to TRBJ1-1; 10 bases are shared with TRBD1. The J segment lost 6 bases and the V segment lost 3 bases, leaving 10 bases of the junction unmatched. The CDR3 totals 16 residues. The germline V gene has CDR1 KGHSH and CDR2 LQKENI.

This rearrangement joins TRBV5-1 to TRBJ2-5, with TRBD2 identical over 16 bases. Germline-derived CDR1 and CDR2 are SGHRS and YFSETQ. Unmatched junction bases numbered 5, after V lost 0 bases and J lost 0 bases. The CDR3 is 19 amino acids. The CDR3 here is CASSLAPGLAGGYQETQYF. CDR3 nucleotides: TGCGCCAGCAGCTTGGCCCCGGGACTAGCGGGAGGGTACCAAGAGACCCAGTACTTC.